A selection of T cell receptor beta chains follows, all from one sample in a study of T-cell reconstitution after alpha-beta-depleted transplantation in children. TCRdb redid the calling of the PCR reads with MiXCR, one entry per CDR3 protein. The sample has approximately 190,000 distinct CDR3 sequences; about 6% are singletons. The sequencing here drew on PBMCs, taken before TCRalphabeta/CD19-depleted stem cell transplant. The receptors here all came from a girl under two years old with combined immunodeficiency, due to receive a stem cell transplant. Both conserved end residues are part of each CDR3. Fields, in order: clone size, CDR3 length, D gene, J gene, V gene, CDR3 protein, CDR3 DNA. The D gene is left open where the match is weak. Size values are once, few and many counts, or a class for expanded clones, and some rows have none.

size: many; length: 15; D: TRBD2; J: TRBJ2-1; V: TRBV4-1; CDR3: CASSQVAGANNEQFF; DNA: TGCGCCAGCAGCCAAGTGGCGGGAGCAAACAATGAGCAGTTCTTC
size: few; length: 11; D: TRBD1; J: TRBJ1-2; V: TRBV6-5; CDR3: CASTDREGYTF; DNA: TGTGCCAGCACGGACAGGGAGGGCTACACCTTC
size: many; length: 16; D: TRBD2; J: TRBJ2-1; V: TRBV2; CDR3: CASSPWGTSGDHEQFF; DNA: TGTGCCAGCAGTCCTTGGGGGACTAGCGGGGACCATGAGCAGTTCTTC
size: many; length: 12; D: .; J: TRBJ1-1; V: TRBV20-1; CDR3: CSALPTNTEAFF; DNA: TGCAGTGCTCTCCCGACTAACACTGAAGCTTTCTTT
size: many; length: 12; D: .; J: TRBJ2-2; V: TRBV29-1; CDR3: CSVARNTGELFF; DNA: TGCAGCGTTGCCCGGAATACCGGGGAGCTGTTTTTT
size: many; length: 20; D: .; J: TRBJ2-3; V: TRBV28; CDR3: CASSFSVHSDTREIADTQYF; DNA: TGTGCCAGCAGTTTCTCGGTACACAGTGACACTCGGGAGATCGCAGATACGCAGTATTTT
size: many; length: 13; D: .; J: TRBJ1-1; V: TRBV12-3/TRBV12-4; CDR3: CASTNSKNTEAFF; DNA: TGTGCCAGCACAAACAGTAAAAACACTGAAGCTTTCTTT
size: many; length: 14; D: .; J: TRBJ2-5; V: TRBV5-5; CDR3: CASSLWELQETQYF; DNA: TGTGCCAGCAGCTTGTGGGAACTTCAAGAGACCCAGTACTTC
size: few; length: 17; D: TRBD1; J: TRBJ2-4; V: TRBV7-2; CDR3: CASSVYRGVKDKNIQYF; DNA: TGTGCCAGCAGCGTATACAGGGGGGTAAAAGACAAAAACATTCAGTACTTC
size: .; length: 14; D: TRBD2; J: TRBJ2-7; V: TRBV29-1; CDR3: CSVVSGRALYEQYF; DNA: TGCAGCGTTGTGAGCGGGAGGGCCCTTTACGAGCAGTACTTC
size: many; length: 13; D: .; J: TRBJ2-1; V: TRBV12-3/TRBV12-4; CDR3: CASRLGGVHEQFF; DNA: TGTGCCAGCAGGTTAGGTGGGGTACATGAGCAGTTCTTC
size: many; length: 12; D: .; J: TRBJ2-2; V: TRBV29-1; CDR3: CSVLGSTGELFF; DNA: TGCAGCGTGCTCGGTTCCACCGGGGAGCTGTTTTTT
size: .; length: 18; D: TRBD1; J: TRBJ2-7; V: TRBV29-1; CDR3: CSVTGVRDRVFGPYEQYF; DNA: TGCAGCGTTACCGGCGTCCGGGACAGGGTATTCGGGCCCTACGAGCAGTACTTC
size: many; length: 15; D: .; J: TRBJ2-7; V: TRBV28; CDR3: CASSSPTGIGYEQYF; DNA: TGTGCCAGCAGTTCCCCAACAGGGATTGGGTACGAGCAGTACTTC
size: once; length: 15; D: .; J: TRBJ1-2; V: TRBV11-2; CDR3: CASSVSGRTNYGYTF; DNA: TGTGCCAGCAGCGTATCGGGACGTACTAACTATGGCTACACCTTC
size: many; length: 15; D: .; J: TRBJ2-1; V: TRBV6-2/TRBV6-3; CDR3: CASTILGGFYNEQFF; DNA: TGTGCCAGCACGATTCTCGGGGGTTTCTACAATGAGCAGTTCTTC
size: many; length: 14; D: .; J: TRBJ2-1; V: TRBV9; CDR3: CASSAGGLYNEQFF; DNA: TGTGCCAGCAGCGCCGGGGGGCTTTACAATGAGCAGTTCTTC
size: few; length: 15; D: .; J: TRBJ1-1; V: TRBV7-9; CDR3: CASSLGGIWDTEAFF; DNA: TGTGCCAGCAGCTTAGGGGGGATTTGGGACACTGAAGCTTTCTTT
size: .; length: 19; D: TRBD1; J: TRBJ1-6; V: TRBV20-1; CDR3: CSARDGGTGAIWGDSPLHF; DNA: TGCAGTGCTAGAGATGGCGGGACAGGGGCAATTTGGGGGGATTCACCCCTCCACTTT
size: .; length: 15; D: TRBD2; J: TRBJ2-7; V: TRBV20-1; CDR3: CSAREAAGGPNEQYF; DNA: TGCAGTGCTAGAGAAGCGGCGGGAGGGCCGAACGAGCAGTACTTC
size: few; length: 15; D: .; J: TRBJ1-5; V: TRBV5-1; CDR3: CASSPGPGGGQPQHF; DNA: TGCGCCAGCAGCCCAGGCCCCGGAGGCGGTCAGCCCCAGCATTTT
size: few; length: 14; D: TRBD1; J: TRBJ1-2; V: TRBV2; CDR3: CASRETGSIYGYTF; DNA: TGTGCCAGCAGAGAGACAGGGAGCATCTATGGCTACACCTTC
size: many; length: 16; D: TRBD1; J: TRBJ2-1; V: TRBV20-1; CDR3: CSAIKDRGASYNEQFF; DNA: TGCAGTGCTATTAAGGACAGGGGAGCGTCCTACAATGAGCAGTTCTTC
size: many; length: 17; D: TRBD1; J: TRBJ2-7; V: TRBV7-2; CDR3: CASSRIYGDRVYYEQYF; DNA: TGTGCCAGCAGCCGGATCTATGGGGACAGGGTGTACTACGAGCAGTACTTC
size: many; length: 14; D: TRBD1; J: TRBJ2-1; V: TRBV29-1; CDR3: CSVEPRGSYNEQFF; DNA: TGCAGCGTTGAACCCAGGGGGAGCTACAATGAGCAGTTCTTC
size: many; length: 15; D: TRBD2; J: TRBJ2-1; V: TRBV5-1; CDR3: CASSLLAGGYNEQFF; DNA: TGCGCCAGCAGCTTGCTAGCGGGGGGGTACAATGAGCAGTTCTTC
size: many; length: 10; D: .; J: TRBJ2-7; V: TRBV29-1; CDR3: CSIRGSEQYF; DNA: TGCAGCATAAGGGGGTCGGAGCAGTACTTC
size: few; length: 14; D: .; J: TRBJ2-3; V: TRBV20-1; CDR3: CSARDGVAADTQYF; DNA: TGCAGTGCTAGGGATGGGGTTGCCGCAGATACGCAGTATTTT
size: many; length: 17; D: TRBD2; J: TRBJ2-5; V: TRBV5-1; CDR3: CASSLGLAVTPRETQYF; DNA: TGCGCCAGCAGCTTGGGACTAGCGGTCACACCGCGGGAGACCCAGTACTTC
size: many; length: 15; D: .; J: TRBJ1-5; V: TRBV19; CDR3: CASRPPGLFHQPQHF; DNA: TGTGCCAGTAGACCTCCGGGACTGTTTCATCAGCCCCAGCATTTT
size: many; length: 16; D: .; J: TRBJ1-5; V: TRBV14; CDR3: CARPPGGESSNQPQHF; DNA: TGTGCCAGACCTCCCGGGGGGGAGAGTAGCAATCAGCCCCAGCATTTT
size: few; length: 10; D: .; J: TRBJ1-4; V: TRBV20-1; CDR3: CSASGEKLFF; DNA: TGCAGTGCTAGTGGGGAAAAACTGTTTTTT
size: many; length: 16; D: TRBD2; J: TRBJ2-2; V: TRBV29-1; CDR3: CSVLSLAGTNTGELFF; DNA: TGCAGCGTCCTAAGTCTAGCGGGCACGAACACCGGGGAGCTGTTTTTT
size: many; length: 14; D: TRBD1; J: TRBJ2-7; V: TRBV7-2; CDR3: CASSLGGQGYEQYF; DNA: TGTGCCAGCAGTTTAGGGGGACAGGGCTACGAGCAGTACTTC
size: many; length: 17; D: TRBD2; J: TRBJ2-1; V: TRBV6-2/TRBV6-3; CDR3: CASSLLRIAGGWHEQFF; DNA: TGTGCCAGCAGCCTACTTAGGATAGCGGGAGGTTGGCATGAGCAGTTCTTC
size: few; length: 14; D: .; J: TRBJ1-5; V: TRBV20-1; CDR3: CSARGTVSNQPQHF; DNA: TGCAGTGCTAGAGGGACGGTCAGCAATCAGCCCCAGCATTTT
size: many; length: 13; D: .; J: TRBJ1-5; V: TRBV6-1; CDR3: CASSEQVNQPQHF; DNA: TGTGCCAGCAGTGAACAGGTCAATCAGCCCCAGCATTTT
size: .; length: 14; D: .; J: TRBJ2-1; V: TRBV4-3; CDR3: CASSQGVAYNEQFF; DNA: TGCGCCAGCAGCCAAGGGGTGGCATACAATGAGCAGTTCTTC
size: many; length: 13; D: .; J: TRBJ2-1; V: TRBV7-2; CDR3: CASSVWGDNEQFF; DNA: TGTGCCAGCAGCGTCTGGGGGGACAATGAGCAGTTCTTC
size: many; length: 14; D: .; J: TRBJ2-1; V: TRBV12-3/TRBV12-4; CDR3: CASSYIASGHEQFF; DNA: TGTGCCAGCAGTTACATCGCCTCGGGCCATGAGCAGTTCTTC
size: many; length: 14; D: .; J: TRBJ1-1; V: TRBV7-3; CDR3: CASSLFGGHTEAFF; DNA: TGTGCCAGCAGCTTATTTGGCGGACACACTGAAGCTTTCTTT
size: few; length: 15; D: TRBD2; J: TRBJ2-5; V: TRBV29-1; CDR3: CSARGGEEDQETQYF; DNA: TGCAGCGCCCGGGGGGGGGAGGAGGACCAAGAGACCCAGTACTTC
size: many; length: 16; D: .; J: TRBJ1-1; V: TRBV10-3; CDR3: CAISGTQGGGDTEAFF; DNA: TGTGCCATCAGTGGGACCCAGGGAGGAGGGGACACTGAAGCTTTCTTT
size: many; length: 13; D: .; J: TRBJ2-1; V: TRBV7-9; CDR3: CASRSGADNEQFF; DNA: TGTGCCAGCAGGAGCGGAGCAGACAATGAGCAGTTCTTC
size: few; length: 13; D: .; J: TRBJ1-1; V: TRBV19; CDR3: CASSAALWTEAFF; DNA: TGTGCCAGTAGTGCCGCGTTGTGGACTGAAGCTTTCTTT